Sequencing of this T cell receptor beta chain was carried out in a study of blood T cell repertoires in COVID-19. Study-wide context: The samples span acute and convalescent COVID-19 from the United States, Italy and Spain. PBMCs, B-cell-depleted T cells, or T cells provided the cDNA or gDNA that made up the material.

In the study's own analysis: Amplification of reference gene primers provided the estimated nucleated cell counts. Clones were sequenced by immunoSEQ multiplex PCR, and TCRdb holds only the in-frame ones, with some missing. V and J calls and clone size are given by that table; D and trimming were obtained from the DNA. There are about 240,000 clones in the sample; roughly 79% occur only once, and approximately 7.5% lies in the top ten. Germline V lookup: CDR1 KGHDR, CDR2 SFDVKD. This CDR3 has 14 amino acids. V was pared by 5 bases and J by 4 bases, with 11 bases between. Seattle patients were enrolled during active infection and followed longitudinally.

Material for sequencing was peripheral blood. The gene calls are TRBV24-1 and TRBJ1-5; no clear D gene. This clonotype originated in a woman older than 75 with COVID-19, enrolled during active disease. In nucleotides, the CDR3 is TGTGCCACCAGTGTTTCAGGCACGAATCAGCCCCAGCATTTT. Its protein is CATSVSGTNQPQHF.